The 22 T cell receptor beta chains presented below share a single source sample, sequenced in a study of blood T cell repertoires in COVID-19 (dated by TCRdb to about 2020). The library was produced with the immunoSEQ multiplex PCR assay. TCRdb's version of the immuneACCESS table is confined to in-frame rearrangements and falls short of the full clone set. An unresolved V gene accounts for under half of the shortfall where checked; the remainder is of unknown origin. For this sample the table gives roughly 260,000 clones, of which around 86% were detected only once. Around a tenth of the sample lies in the top ten. Sequences were obtained from peripheral blood. The receptors shown here come from a man in his forties who had recovered from COVID-19.

This clone was observed a handful of times. The chain joins TRBV14 to TRBJ2-3; the match to TRBD2 covers 8 bases. This CDR3 contains 15 residues. The ends lost 2 bases at V and 2 bases at J; junction bases unmatched: 3. CDR1 is SGHDN and CDR2 is FVKESK in the germline V gene. The DNA of the CDR3 is TGTGCCAGCAGCCAACGCGGGGGGCCCACAGATACGCAGTATTTT. Translation: CASSQRGGPTDTQYF. The full variable domain, completed using reference TRBV14 and TRBJ2-3, is EAGVTQFPSHSVIEKGQTVTLRCDPISGHDNLYWYRRVMGKEIKFLLHFVKESKQDESGMPNNRFLAERTGGTYSTLKVQPAELEDSGVYFCASSQRGGPTDTQYFGPGTRLTVL.

This clone has a single count. The gene calls are TRBV19 and TRBJ2-5, with unresolved D. The CDR3 runs 15 residues. Trimming removed 2 bases at V and 2 bases at J, with 12 bases between. Germline V lookup: CDR1 LNHDA, CDR2 SQIVND (reference sequence). CDR3 in amino acids: CASSIYGGIQETQYF. The CDR3 region has the DNA TGTGCCAGTAGTATATACGGCGGCATACAAGAGACCCAGTACTTC.

Only a few counts were recorded for this clone. This rearrangement joins TRBV7-2 to TRBJ2-7, with TRBD2 matching over 14 bases. J was trimmed by 1 base and V by 4 bases; bases with no gene match: 12. CDR1 is SGHTA, CDR2 FQGNSA, per germline. This CDR3 spans 19 amino acids. In DNA, the CDR3 is TGTGCCAGCAGCTCTCCTCCGGGACTAGCGGGAGTAAGGTCCTACGAGCAGTACTTC. Residues: CASSSPPGLAGVRSYEQYF.

The V call is TRBV5-6, the J call TRBJ2-2, with D perhaps matching TRBD1 (5 bases). V was clipped by 0 bases and J by 7 bases, with 10 bases between them. Germline V gene lookup returns CDR1 SGHDT and CDR2 YYEEEE. The CDR3 totals 14 residues. CDR3 DNA sequence: TGTGCCAGCAGCTTGGTACAGGCCATCGGGGAGCTGTTTTTT. It translates to CASSLVQAIGELFF.

The rearrangement links TRBV12-3 or TRBV12-4 to TRBJ1-2, with D possibly matching TRBD1 (6 bases). The length of the CDR3 is 13 residues. V lost 10 bases to trimming and J lost 10 bases, with 22 bases between them. Written as DNA, the CDR3 is TGTGCCACCCCTTCGGGCAGGGGTTTTGCCTACACCTTC. This gives the protein CATPSGRGFAYTF.

This chain's CDR3 is CASLLRNEQFF. Here the CDR3 DNA reads TGTGCCAGCCTCTTACGGAATGAGCAGTTCTTC. The rearrangement joins TRBV19 to TRBJ2-1; D is uncertain. The CDR3 spans 11 residues. Germline values: CDR1 LNHDA, CDR2 SQIVND (reference sequence). V lost 9 bases and J lost 7, with 10 bases in between.

V usage is TRBV10-1 and J usage is TRBJ2-3, with TRBD2 identical over 8 bases. Trimming took 9 bases from V and 5 from J; bases not matched to a gene: 16. CDR3 size: 16 residues. Germline CDR1 reads WNHNN; CDR2 reads SYGVQD (reference sequence). CDR3 DNA: TGCGCCAGTAGGGCCGGTTCGGGACTAGTTTTAGATACGCAGTATTTT. It yields the protein CASRAGSGLVLDTQYF.

J is TRBJ2-7 and V is TRBV27; D unresolved. V was clipped by 2 bases and J by 6 bases, with 11 bases between them. The CDR3 spans 13 residues. CDR1 and CDR2 (germline): MNHEY, SMNVEV (reference sequence). The CDR3 here is CASSLGPYSEQYF. In DNA, the CDR3 is TGTGCCAGCAGTTTAGGGCCGTACTCCGAGCAGTACTTC.

In this sample, this clone turned up a few times. V usage is TRBV5-1 and J usage is TRBJ1-5, with a tentative D call TRBD1 (5 bases). The CDR3 loop spans 14 amino acids. V was shortened by 0 bases and J by 7 bases, with 11 bases between the two germline ends. Germline-derived CDR1 and CDR2 are SGHRS and YFSETQ. In DNA form, the CDR3 reads TGCGCCAGCAGCTTGGGGGACGGGAGCCAGCCCCAGCATTTT. Translating it yields CASSLGDGSQPQHF.

The CDR3 reads CASSRVQAGTEAFF. CDR3 coding DNA: TGTGCCAGTAGTAGAGTTCAAGCGGGCACTGAAGCTTTCTTT. This rearrangement joins TRBV19 to TRBJ1-1; D gene unclear. Germline V lookup: CDR1 LNHDA, CDR2 SQIVND (reference sequence). The CDR3 is 14 amino acids. Trimming shortened V by 4 bases and J by 4 bases, and 13 bases separated the two germline ends.

The chain carries TRBV27 and TRBJ2-7; possibly TRBD1 for D (6 bases). V was trimmed by 5 bases and J by 7 bases, leaving 21 bases between them. Germline assignment: CDR1 MNHEY and CDR2 SMNVEV (reference sequence). This CDR3 has 15 amino acids. CDR3 loop: CASSPFQGSLGEQYF. The CDR3 bases are TGTGCCAGCAGTCCCTTCCAGGGGAGTTTGGGAGAGCAGTACTTC.

V gene TRBV19 combines with J gene TRBJ1-1; D remains ambiguous. From germline, CDR1 is LNHDA and CDR2 SQIVND (reference sequence). Deletions cut 7 bases from V and 5 bases from J, with 14 bases between. CDR3 length: 13 residues. CDR3 region: CASTPPARTEAFF. In DNA form, the CDR3 reads TGTGCCAGTACCCCCCCGGCGAGGACTGAAGCTTTCTTT. The whole variable domain, filled in from reference TRBV19 and TRBJ1-1, reads DGGITQSPKYLFRKEGQNVTLSCEQNLNHDAMYWYRQDPGQGLRLIYYSQIVNDFQKGDIAEGYSVSREKKESFPLTVTSAQKNPTAFYLCASTPPARTEAFFGQGTRLTVV.

The chain combines TRBV7-9 with TRBJ2-4; 11 nucleotides agree with TRBD1. CDR3 length: 14 residues. V was pared by 1 base and J by 12 bases, with 5 bases of the junction left unmatched. Germline CDR1 is SEHNR and CDR2 is FQNEAQ (reference sequence). This CDR3 reads CASSLVGQGASQYF. In DNA, the CDR3 is TGTGCCAGCAGCTTAGTAGGACAGGGGGCATCTCAGTACTTC. The full variable domain, in which reference TRBV7-9 and TRBJ2-4 provide the parts outside the CDR3, is DTGVSQNPRHKITKRGQNVTFRCDPISEHNRLYWYRQTLGQGPEFLTYFQNEAQLEKSRLLSDRFSAERPKGSFSTLEIQRTEQGDSAMYLCASSLVGQGASQYFGAGTRLSVL.

V usage is TRBV11-3 and J usage is TRBJ2-2; 10 bases align to TRBD2. The junction had 6 bases not matched to a gene; V was cut back by 5 bases and J by 3 bases. The CDR3 runs to 16 residues. Germline CDR1 and CDR2: SGHNT and YENEEA. CDR3 protein: CASSPTSGTYTGELFF. The CDR3 nucleotides are TGTGCCAGCAGCCCAACTAGCGGGACGTACACCGGGGAGCTGTTTTTT.

V gene TRBV7-9 combines with J gene TRBJ2-1, with 7 bases fitting TRBD2. J gave up 2 bases and V 0 bases, and 7 bases lay outside the gene matches. The length of the CDR3 is 17 residues. Germline V gene sequence: CDR1 SEHNR, CDR2 FQNEAQ (reference sequence). The chain's CDR3 is CASSLALASGAYNEQFF. The CDR3 DNA follows: TGTGCCAGCAGCTTAGCGCTGGCTAGCGGAGCCTACAATGAGCAGTTCTTC.

This chain uses TRBV19 with TRBJ2-2; 13 bases fit TRBD2. V was clipped by 6 bases and J by 5 bases; unmatched bases: 3. The CDR3 extends over 15 amino acids. CDR1 and CDR2 from the germline V gene are LNHDA and SQIVND (reference sequence). This chain's CDR3 is CASSGLAGETGELFF. In DNA, the CDR3 is TGTGCCAGTAGCGGACTAGCGGGAGAAACCGGGGAGCTGTTTTTT.

Here the CDR3 DNA reads TGTGCCAGCCGAGGGGAGGGTCATTCACCCCTCCACTTT. It codes for CASRGEGHSPLHF. This chain uses TRBV28 with TRBJ1-6; tentative D call: TRBD1 (5 bases). CDR3 length: 13 residues. V dropped 8 bases and J dropped 8 bases, with 13 bases sitting between them. Germline loops: CDR1 MDHEN, CDR2 SYDVKM.

This clone appeared once. The rearrangement links TRBV5-4 to TRBJ2-5, with 10 bases matching TRBD2. Trimming removed 4 bases from V and 5 bases from J; junction bases left unmatched: 11. Per the germline V gene, CDR1 is SGHNT and CDR2 is YYREEE (reference sequence). The CDR3 runs to 16 residues. DNA of the CDR3: TGTGCCAGCAGCCCCCGGACTAGCGGCAGGGCTGAGACCCAGTACTTC. This sequence encodes CASSPRTSGRAETQYF.

This clone was detected a few times. The rearrangement joins TRBV5-1 to TRBJ2-1, with 7 bases matching TRBD1. Trimming at V came to 0 bases and at J to 4 bases, leaving 4 bases not matched to a gene. The CDR3 contains 15 residues. CDR1 is SGHRS and CDR2 is YFSETQ in the germline V gene. As DNA, the CDR3 is TGCGCCAGCAGCTTGGAGGGACAGACTTACAATGAGCAGTTCTTC. This gives the protein CASSLEGQTYNEQFF.

The J gene is TRBJ2-7, the V gene TRBV11-2; D may be TRBD2 (7 bases). Trimming shortened V by 4 bases and J by 5 bases, and 18 bases separated the two germline ends. The germline gives CDR1 SGHAT, CDR2 FQNNGV. This CDR3 is 15 amino acids long. This chain's CDR3 is CASSSLRDGGHEQYF. The CDR3 bases are TGTGCCAGCAGCTCACTTAGGGACGGGGGGCACGAGCAGTACTTC.

V is TRBV5-1 and J is TRBJ2-3, with a tentative D call TRBD1 (6 bases). This CDR3 has 14 amino acids. V lost 4 bases to trimming and J lost 3 bases, with 12 bases between them. Germline V gene data show CDR1 as SGHRS and CDR2 as YFSETQ. In nucleotides, the CDR3 is TGCGCCAGCAGCCTGGGACACGGAACAGATACGCAGTATTTT. Amino acids: CASSLGHGTDTQYF. The full variable domain, with the rest looked up from reference TRBV5-1 and TRBJ2-3, is KAGVTQTPRYLIKTRGQQVTLSCSPISGHRSVSWYQQTPGQGLQFLFEYFSETQRNKGNFPGRFSGRQFSNSRSEMNVSTLELGDSALYLCASSLGHGTDTQYFGPGTRLTVL.

This clone was found once. The chain joins TRBV9 to TRBJ2-2, with TRBD2 identical over 8 bases. The CDR3 totals 15 residues. V gave up 4 bases and J gave up 5 bases; unmatched junction bases: 7. The germline gives CDR1 SGDLS, CDR2 YYNGEE. For the CDR3, the DNA is TGTGCCAGCAGCACAACCGGGACTAGAACCGGGGAGCTGTTTTTT. Amino acid sequence: CASSTTGTRTGELFF.